This T cell receptor (beta chain) was identified in a study of blood T cell repertoires in COVID-19. The V gene's germline CDR1 is MGHRA and CDR2 YSYEKL. The CDR3 sequence is 15 residues long. With 2 bases removed from V and 6 bases from J, the gap between germline ends came to 15 bases. Generated by immunoSEQ multiplex PCR, the TCRdb table keeps only in-frame clones and is missing some. The sample has hundreds of thousands of clones, 84% seen once. Participants, about 18 to 90 years old, spanned more than 20 US areas. Assignments of participants to cohorts depended upon their own reported clinical history. Cohort 3 donors counted as recovered after two negative PCRs, clearance, or resolved symptoms.

The chain employs TRBV4-1 and TRBJ2-3; a possible D gene is TRBD2 (7 bases). The sequenced sample consisted of PBMCs or T cells enriched from blood (not recorded which). The origin of this receptor is a woman aged 40-49 years who had recovered from COVID-19. Written as DNA, the CDR3 is TGCGCCAGCAGCCAATTGTCCGGGGGGCGGGATACGCAGTATTTT. The encoded protein is CASSQLSGGRDTQYF.